This T cell receptor (beta chain) comes out of a study of blood T cell repertoires in COVID-19. At the level of the study: The cDNA or gDNA used as material had been derived from T cells, B-cell-depleted T cells, or PBMCs.

This CDR3 comprises 14 residues. Germline V lookup: CDR1 SEHNR, CDR2 FQNEAQ (reference sequence). Trimming took off 1 base at V and 3 bases at J, with 10 bases between the two ends. Remarks on this clone: Other DNA sequences in this specimen translate into the identical CDR3.

Profiling relied on immunoSEQ multiplex PCR, and the TCRdb table lists in-frame clones only, not all of them. The data show approximately 360,000 clones, nearly 90% seen once. The chain links TRBV7-9 to TRBJ2-7; TRBD2 might be the D (6 bases). Material: peripheral blood. The receptor was isolated from a man aged 18 to 30 with active or convalescent COVID-19. CDR3 DNA: TGTGCCAGCAGCTTAGGCGGGACTGTCTACGAGCAGTACTTC. This codes for CASSLGGTVYEQYF.